One T cell receptor (beta chain) is described in this entry. TCRdb recomputed calls from the RT-PCR reads with MiXCR, one row per CDR3 protein. This sample has about 40,000 distinct CDR3 sequences; 25% to 40% occur once, and the top ten carry about 78%. The CDR3 has 13 residues. The germline V gene encodes CDR1 DFQATT and CDR2 SNEGSKA (reference sequence). V was shortened by 6 bases and J by 8 bases, with 17 bases between the two germline ends. The source of the sample is a study of patients and donors after allogeneic stem cell transplantation. The J gene is TRBJ2-1, the V gene TRBV20-1; perhaps TRBD1 as D (5 bases). Sample: blood, either unsorted or a sorted T cell fraction (not recorded which). This sequence originates from a human donor who was either an allogeneic HSCT recipient or a stem cell or donor lymphocyte infusion donor (not recorded which). It is not recorded whose cells these are; they may come from a transplant donor. The CDR3 DNA reads TGCAGTGCCCCCTCGCACAGGTACCATGAGCAGTTCTTC. Translating gives CSAPSHRYHEQFF.